These 10 T cell receptor beta chains were sequenced from one sample in a study of T-cell memory formation after mild COVID-19. MiXCR was run by TCRdb on the 5' RACE reads, yielding one entry per CDR3 protein. This table has some 600,000 distinct CDR3 sequences, 15% to 20% appearing once. The sample comprised PBMCs or a T cell subset sorted from them (not recorded which). The receptors shown here come from an adult woman who had mild COVID-19 (a few samples of this study predate the infection). Cell type and time point are not known.

V is TRBV29-1 and J is TRBJ1-2; D may be TRBD1 (6 bases). With 3 bases removed from V and 4 bases from J, the gap between germline ends came to 18 bases. CDR3 length: 15 amino acids. Germline-derived CDR1 and CDR2 are SQVTM and ANQGSEA. The CDR3 protein is CSVDLFYLGAYGYTF. DNA of the CDR3: TGCAGCGTTGACTTGTTCTATTTGGGGGCCTATGGCTACACCTTC.

This clonotype showed up just a few times. The genes are TRBV12-3 or TRBV12-4 and TRBJ2-1; the match to TRBD1 covers 10 bases. The J segment lost 15 bases and the V segment lost 3 bases, leaving 14 bases of the junction unmatched. This CDR3 spans 15 amino acids. Written as DNA, the CDR3 is TGTGCCAGCAGTTTTTCGGGACAGGGGCCACCTGACGGGTTCTTC. It yields the protein CASSFSGQGPPDGFF.

The J gene is TRBJ1-2, the V gene TRBV7-9; 11 bases match TRBD1. The CDR3 spans 16 residues. CDR1 is SEHNR and CDR2 is FQNEAQ in the germline V gene (reference sequence). After removal of 0 bases from V and 8 bases from J, the junction contained 8 bases not matched to a gene. CDR3 sequence (DNA): TGTGCCAGCAGCTTAGCTGGAAGGACAGGGGGCGAAGGCTACACCTTC. This encodes CASSLAGRTGGEGYTF.

This clonotype has at least ten counts. The rearrangement links TRBV5-1 to TRBJ2-3, with TRBD2 matching 7 bases. CDR3 length: 14 amino acids. Trimming at V came to 4 bases and at J to 5 bases, leaving 7 bases not matched to a gene. CDR1 SGHRS and CDR2 YFSETQ come from the germline V gene. In nucleotides, the CDR3 is TGCGCCAGCAGCATCCGGACTAGTCTAGATACGCAGTATTTT. Amino acid sequence: CASSIRTSLDTQYF.

The chain has TRBV6-2 or TRBV6-3 and TRBJ2-6, with TRBD1 matching 8 bases. The CDR3 covers 16 residues. J was trimmed by 2 bases and V by 5 bases; bases with no gene match: 5. Germline assignment: CDR1 MNHEY and CDR2 SVGEGT. CDR3 region: CASSTVQGAGANVLTF. The DNA for the CDR3 is TGTGCCAGCAGTACCGTACAGGGGGCTGGGGCCAACGTCCTGACTTTC.

Only a few counts were recorded for this clonotype. The J gene is TRBJ2-1, the V gene TRBV20-1, with 8 nucleotides matching TRBD2. The junction had 5 bases not matched to a gene; V was cut back by 1 base and J by 3 bases. CDR3 size: 15 residues. Germline CDR1 is DFQATT and CDR2 is SNEGSKA (reference sequence). The CDR3 region is CSARGSSGGYNEQFF. For the CDR3, the DNA is TGCAGTGCTAGAGGGTCGAGCGGGGGCTACAATGAGCAGTTCTTC.

This clonotype showed up just a few times. The V and J genes are TRBV11-3 and TRBJ2-3, with D possibly matching TRBD2 (7 bases). Germline V lookup: CDR1 SGHNT, CDR2 YENEEA. The CDR3 totals 14 residues. Trimming left V 7 bases short and J 3 bases short, with 14 bases between. CDR3 DNA: TGTGCCAGCATGGGGGGGGCCCCTACAGATACGCAGTATTTT. Its protein is CASMGGAPTDTQYF.

The V gene is TRBV5-1, the J gene TRBJ2-3; maybe TRBD1 (5 bases). Germline V gene lookup returns CDR1 SGHRS and CDR2 YFSETQ. The CDR3 loop spans 14 amino acids. With 6 bases removed from V and 0 bases from J, the gap between germline ends came to 11 bases. CDR3 nucleotide sequence: TGCGCCAGCACTGCAGGGTCTAGCACAGATACGCAGTATTTT. Amino acids: CASTAGSSTDTQYF.

This clonotype was observed at least ten times. The chain links TRBV7-2 to TRBJ2-1; 13 positions agree with TRBD2. In germline, CDR1 is SGHTA, CDR2 FQGNSA. After removal of 1 base from V and 4 bases from J, the junction contained 4 bases not matched to a gene. The CDR3 consists of 17 residues. In DNA form, the CDR3 reads TGTGCCAGCAGCTTAGATTCACTAGCGGGAGGGTACAATGAGCAGTTCTTC. It specifies CASSLDSLAGGYNEQFF.

V and J are TRBV5-1 and TRBJ1-2, with 10 bases lining up with TRBD1. Germline CDR1 and CDR2: SGHRS and YFSETQ. This CDR3 has 17 amino acids. V lost 4 bases and J lost 4; bases outside the gene matches: 13. CDR3 sequence: CASSLSGQGIRGYGYTF. DNA for the CDR3: TGCGCCAGCAGCCTATCGGGACAGGGGATTCGCGGCTATGGCTACACCTTC.